The rows below give T cell receptor beta chains drawn from one sample of a study of blood T cell repertoires in COVID-19. Generated by immunoSEQ multiplex PCR, the TCRdb table keeps only in-frame clones and is missing some. Seen here are about 190,000 clones, around 82% observed once, and the top ten hold 17%. Source material: PBMCs or T cells enriched from blood (not recorded which). The receptors were gathered from a woman aged 45-59 years with acute COVID-19. The CDR3 runs from the conserved cysteine through the conserved F or W. Each record gives: J gene, clone size, D gene, V gene, CDR3 DNA, CDR3 protein. D genes are given only for firm matches. Size is stated for part of the rows, as once, few or many counts, or as a class when the clone is expanded.

j_call: TRBJ2-1; clone_size: NA; d_call: NA; v_call: TRBV11-3; cdr3_nt: TGTGCCAGCAGCTTAGACGGGGTGAACAATGAGCAGTTCTTC; cdr3_aa: CASSLDGVNNEQFF
j_call: TRBJ1-5; clone_size: NA; d_call: NA; v_call: TRBV6-2/TRBV6-3; cdr3_nt: TGTGCCAGCAGTACAAAGACCCAGGGGAGCAATCAGCCCCAGCATTTT; cdr3_aa: CASSTKTQGSNQPQHF
j_call: TRBJ1-2; clone_size: NA; d_call: NA; v_call: TRBV12-3/TRBV12-4; cdr3_nt: TGTGCCAGCAGCCGGACAGCCTATGGCTACACCTTC; cdr3_aa: CASSRTAYGYTF
j_call: TRBJ1-3; clone_size: NA; d_call: NA; v_call: TRBV19; cdr3_nt: TGTGCCAGTAGTCCCCAACAGGGTACTGGAAACACCATATATTTT; cdr3_aa: CASSPQQGTGNTIYF
j_call: TRBJ1-3; clone_size: NA; d_call: NA; v_call: TRBV5-4; cdr3_nt: TGTGCCAGCAGCTTGGCAGGGGCCTCCTCTGGAAACACCATATATTTT; cdr3_aa: CASSLAGASSGNTIYF
j_call: TRBJ1-5; clone_size: NA; d_call: TRBD1; v_call: TRBV7-9; cdr3_nt: TGTGCCAGCAGCTTACCCGGACAGGGTGGTCAGCCCCAGCATTTT; cdr3_aa: CASSLPGQGGQPQHF
j_call: TRBJ1-5; clone_size: NA; d_call: TRBD1; v_call: TRBV2; cdr3_nt: TGTGCCAGCAGTCGGGACAGCCAAAGCAATCAGCCCCAGCATTTT; cdr3_aa: CASSRDSQSNQPQHF
j_call: TRBJ2-1; clone_size: NA; d_call: TRBD1; v_call: TRBV24-1; cdr3_nt: TGTGCCACCAGTGATTTGATGGCAGGGGGCAATGAGCAGTTCTTC; cdr3_aa: CATSDLMAGGNEQFF
j_call: TRBJ1-6; clone_size: NA; d_call: NA; v_call: TRBV11-2; cdr3_nt: TGTGCCAGCAGCCCCACCCGGGGGGCGGCTTCACCCCTCCACTTT; cdr3_aa: CASSPTRGAASPLHF
j_call: TRBJ1-2; clone_size: NA; d_call: TRBD1; v_call: TRBV7-2; cdr3_nt: TGTGCCAGCAGATACAGTATCGTGACAGGGAGTAATGGCTACACCTTC; cdr3_aa: CASRYSIVTGSNGYTF
j_call: TRBJ1-2; clone_size: NA; d_call: NA; v_call: TRBV2; cdr3_nt: TGTGCCAGCAGGGATCACAGGGATGGCTACACCTTC; cdr3_aa: CASRDHRDGYTF
j_call: TRBJ2-5; clone_size: NA; d_call: NA; v_call: TRBV10-3; cdr3_nt: TGTGCCACAAAGAGACAGAGCACACAAGAGACCCAGTACTTC; cdr3_aa: CATKRQSTQETQYF
j_call: TRBJ1-5; clone_size: NA; d_call: NA; v_call: TRBV10-2; cdr3_nt: TGCGCCAGCTATCCTGGGGCCACCTCCAATCAGCCCCAGCATTTT; cdr3_aa: CASYPGATSNQPQHF
j_call: TRBJ1-3; clone_size: NA; d_call: NA; v_call: TRBV3-1/TRBV3-2; cdr3_nt: TGTGCCAGCAGCCAACAAACTGGAAACACCATATATTTT; cdr3_aa: CASSQQTGNTIYF
j_call: TRBJ1-3; clone_size: few; d_call: NA; v_call: TRBV28; cdr3_nt: TGTGCCAGCAGTTTAACGGGGGGCGTCGGAAACACCATATATTTT; cdr3_aa: CASSLTGGVGNTIYF
j_call: TRBJ1-6; clone_size: NA; d_call: TRBD1; v_call: TRBV28; cdr3_nt: TGTGCCAGCAGCGAGACAGGGATCCGTTTGTCACCCCTCCACTTT; cdr3_aa: CASSETGIRLSPLHF
j_call: TRBJ1-2; clone_size: NA; d_call: NA; v_call: TRBV5-1; cdr3_nt: TGCGCCAGCAGCTTGGGGGACTGGAGCTATGGCTACACCTTC; cdr3_aa: CASSLGDWSYGYTF
j_call: TRBJ2-2; clone_size: few; d_call: TRBD1; v_call: TRBV29-1; cdr3_nt: TGCAGCGTCGGGCTTACAGGGGGAACCGGGGAGCTGTTTTTT; cdr3_aa: CSVGLTGGTGELFF
j_call: TRBJ1-5; clone_size: NA; d_call: TRBD1; v_call: TRBV28; cdr3_nt: TGTGCCAGCAGTCCACAGACAGGGATAGGACAGCCCCAGCATTTT; cdr3_aa: CASSPQTGIGQPQHF
j_call: TRBJ1-5; clone_size: once; d_call: NA; v_call: TRBV27; cdr3_nt: TGTGCCAGCAGTCCCCGGGAAGGCCAGCCCCAGCATTTT; cdr3_aa: CASSPREGQPQHF
j_call: TRBJ1-2; clone_size: once; d_call: NA; v_call: TRBV7-3; cdr3_nt: TGTGCCAGCAGCTTAGACGGAGCTAACTATGGCTACACCTTC; cdr3_aa: CASSLDGANYGYTF
j_call: TRBJ1-4; clone_size: NA; d_call: TRBD1; v_call: TRBV7-9; cdr3_nt: TGTGCCAGCAGCTCCGGACAGGGGGGATCAACTAATGAAAAACTGTTTTTT; cdr3_aa: CASSSGQGGSTNEKLFF
j_call: TRBJ1-4; clone_size: NA; d_call: NA; v_call: TRBV27; cdr3_nt: TGTGCCAGCAGTTCAGCGCAGGGTAAAGATGAAAAACTGTTTTTT; cdr3_aa: CASSSAQGKDEKLFF
j_call: TRBJ2-3; clone_size: NA; d_call: TRBD2; v_call: TRBV28; cdr3_nt: TGTGCCAGCAGGGTGGGCGGGGGGACCGGCACAGATACGCAGTATTTT; cdr3_aa: CASRVGGGTGTDTQYF
j_call: TRBJ2-1; clone_size: NA; d_call: TRBD2; v_call: TRBV18; cdr3_nt: TGTGCCAGCTCACCTGCCAGCGGGGGGGGCAGGGAGCAGTTCTTC; cdr3_aa: CASSPASGGGREQFF
j_call: TRBJ2-2; clone_size: few; d_call: TRBD2; v_call: TRBV9; cdr3_nt: TGTGCCAGCACCCCCGCGGGGGGGTTCACGGTCACCGGGGAGCTGTTTTTT; cdr3_aa: CASTPAGGFTVTGELFF
j_call: TRBJ2-3; clone_size: NA; d_call: NA; v_call: TRBV28; cdr3_nt: TGTGCCAGCAGTTTCGCGGGGGCTGGGGATACGCAGTATTTT; cdr3_aa: CASSFAGAGDTQYF
j_call: TRBJ1-5; clone_size: NA; d_call: NA; v_call: TRBV7-8; cdr3_nt: TGTGCCAGCAGCCCTAGGAGGGCAGGGCTCTCCAATCAGCCCCAGCATTTT; cdr3_aa: CASSPRRAGLSNQPQHF
j_call: TRBJ2-3; clone_size: large; d_call: TRBD2; v_call: TRBV4-1; cdr3_nt: TGCGCCAGCAGCCAAGAGGCGCTAGCGGGGGGGGCAGATACGCAGTATTTT; cdr3_aa: CASSQEALAGGADTQYF
j_call: TRBJ2-3; clone_size: NA; d_call: TRBD1; v_call: TRBV7-9; cdr3_nt: TGTGCCAGCAGCCATACAGGGGGTGGAGATACGCAGTATTTT; cdr3_aa: CASSHTGGGDTQYF
j_call: TRBJ2-2; clone_size: NA; d_call: NA; v_call: TRBV5-1; cdr3_nt: TGCGCCAGCAGCTTTTTTAGCGGGGAGCTGTTTTTT; cdr3_aa: CASSFFSGELFF
j_call: TRBJ1-2; clone_size: NA; d_call: NA; v_call: TRBV3-1/TRBV3-2; cdr3_nt: TGTGCCAGCAGCCGATCGGGGTCTAACTATGGCTACACCTTC; cdr3_aa: CASSRSGSNYGYTF
j_call: TRBJ2-2; clone_size: NA; d_call: TRBD1; v_call: TRBV5-4; cdr3_nt: TGTGCCAGCAGCTCAGGGACAGGGGCCGGGGAGCTGTTTTTT; cdr3_aa: CASSSGTGAGELFF
j_call: TRBJ2-1; clone_size: NA; d_call: TRBD2; v_call: TRBV5-1; cdr3_nt: TGCGCCAGCAGCTTGGCCGGGACTAGCGGGGGGGCAGACTACAATGAGCAGTTCTTC; cdr3_aa: CASSLAGTSGGADYNEQFF
j_call: TRBJ2-5; clone_size: NA; d_call: TRBD2; v_call: TRBV25-1; cdr3_nt: TGTGCCAGTTCGGCGGGGGGGCTGGGGACCCAGTACTTC; cdr3_aa: CASSAGGLGTQYF
j_call: TRBJ1-3; clone_size: few; d_call: NA; v_call: TRBV30; cdr3_nt: TGTGCCTGGACTTCTGGAAACACCATATATTTT; cdr3_aa: CAWTSGNTIYF
j_call: TRBJ2-5; clone_size: NA; d_call: NA; v_call: TRBV5-4; cdr3_nt: TGTGCCAGCAGCTCCGGAGGTAGACAAGAGACCCAGTACTTC; cdr3_aa: CASSSGGRQETQYF
j_call: TRBJ2-5; clone_size: NA; d_call: TRBD2; v_call: TRBV30; cdr3_nt: TGTGCCTGGAGTGTAGGGACTAGCGGGGATCAAGAGACCCAGTACTTC; cdr3_aa: CAWSVGTSGDQETQYF
j_call: TRBJ1-2; clone_size: NA; d_call: NA; v_call: TRBV30; cdr3_nt: TGTGCCTGGAGTCCCACCGAGATGTCTAACTATGGCTACACCTTC; cdr3_aa: CAWSPTEMSNYGYTF
j_call: TRBJ2-2; clone_size: NA; d_call: NA; v_call: TRBV6-2/TRBV6-3; cdr3_nt: TGTGCCAGCAGTTACTCGAGTGGGGCCACCGGGGAGCTGTTTTTT; cdr3_aa: CASSYSSGATGELFF